The next 26 T cell receptor beta chains were all read from a single sample in a study of cytomegalovirus exposure and HLA in healthy donors. PCR primers comprised 60 Vbeta and 13 Jbeta primers. The data were produced by immunoSEQ multiplex PCR, yet TCRdb's version contains in-frame clones alone and is incomplete. Of 100,000 to 150,000 clones detected, roughly 83% appear once; the ten largest clones hold less than 1.5%. The sequenced sample was PBMCs. These receptors were obtained from a girl aged 2-10 years in good health and CMV-seronegative.

The DNA of the CDR3 is TGTGCCAGTAACCAGGCAGTGAACACTGAAGCTTTCTTT. Translation gives CASNQAVNTEAFF. V and J are TRBV19 and TRBJ1-1; D is ambiguous. Germline CDR1 LNHDA, CDR2 SQIVND (reference sequence). V was cut by 7 bases and J by 0 bases, with 9 bases left in between. This CDR3 has 13 amino acids.

The chain couples TRBV28 to TRBJ2-2, with 11 positions matching TRBD1. V gave up 3 bases and J gave up 6 bases; unmatched junction bases: 3. Germline assignment: CDR1 MDHEN and CDR2 SYDVKM. The CDR3 consists of 15 residues. The DNA of the CDR3 is TGTGCCAGCAGTTTGCCGGGACAGGGGGCCGGGGAGCTGTTTTTT. The encoded protein is CASSLPGQGAGELFF.

There are a few counts of this clone. The rearrangement joins TRBV5-1 to TRBJ2-1, with 9 bases that match TRBD1. Germline loops: CDR1 SGHRS, CDR2 YFSETQ. The CDR3 is 17 residues long. V shed 5 bases, J shed 0 bases, and the junction held 9 bases outside the gene matches. CDR3 residues: CASRNGQGRGSYNEQFF. DNA of the CDR3: TGCGCCAGCAGAAATGGACAGGGGAGAGGCTCCTACAATGAGCAGTTCTTC.

The CDR3 DNA follows: TGTGCCAGCGTATCGGACAGGGGCCCGATTGGGCCCCAGCATTTT. The encoded protein is CASVSDRGPIGPQHF. V and J are TRBV6-4 and TRBJ1-5; 9 bases line up with TRBD1. Trimming removed 8 bases from V and 9 bases from J; junction bases left unmatched: 14. CDR1 and CDR2 (germline): MRHNA, SNTAGT. The CDR3 sequence is 15 residues long.

A note on this clone: Here the CDR3 omits its conserved ending phenylalanine or tryptophan, so a read error is the likely source. V is TRBV13 and J is TRBJ1-2; D may be TRBD1 (5 bases). V dropped 5 bases and J dropped 7 bases, with 11 bases sitting between them. Germline V gives CDR1 PRHDT, CDR2 FYEKMQ (reference sequence). CDR3 length: 12 residues. The CDR3 loop is CASSQRTPGYTS. The CDR3 coding sequence is TGTGCCAGCAGCCAACGGACACCTGGCTACACCTCC.

The chain links TRBV6-1 to TRBJ2-1; 8 bases align to TRBD2. This CDR3 comprises 15 residues. V dropped 2 bases and J dropped 5; count of bases not matched to a gene: 5. Per the germline V gene, CDR1 is MNHNS and CDR2 is SASEGT. The CDR3 here is CASSEPGRGDNEQFF. The DNA of the CDR3 is TGTGCCAGCAGTGAACCCGGGAGGGGAGACAATGAGCAGTTCTTC.

The rearrangement joins TRBV27 to TRBJ2-7; TRBD1 aligns across 8 bases. Looked up from germline, CDR1 is MNHEY and CDR2 is SMNVEV (reference sequence). This CDR3 is 15 amino acids long. Trimming took 4 bases from V and 3 from J; bases not matched to a gene: 8. CDR3 sequence (DNA): TGTGCCAGCAGTTCCTCAGCCGGGACAGGCTACGAGCAGTACTTC. It translates to CASSSSAGTGYEQYF.

The V gene is TRBV2, the J gene TRBJ2-5; D remains ambiguous. From germline, CDR1 is SNHLY and CDR2 FYNNEI. The CDR3 consists of 13 residues. Trimming took 7 bases from V and 2 from J, leaving 11 bases between them. The chain's CDR3 is CASKRGLQETQYF. The CDR3 nucleotides read TGTGCCAGCAAGCGTGGTTTACAAGAGACCCAGTACTTC.

V and J are TRBV23-1 and TRBJ2-5; a weak D match, TRBD1 (5 bases). TRBJ2-7 explains the end of the DNA better; the J call may be wrong. TRBV23-1 is labeled an ORF, and its function is uncertain. The CDR3 runs 14 residues. As DNA, the CDR3 is TGCGCCAGCAGTCACATACAGGTGAACTACGAGCAGTACTTC. Its protein product is CASSHIQVNYEQYF.

The V call is TRBV19, the J call TRBJ2-1; D is perhaps TRBD2 (5 bases). Per the germline V gene, CDR1 is LNHDA and CDR2 is SQIVND (reference sequence). This CDR3 is 13 amino acids long. V was shortened by 3 bases and J by 10 bases, with 13 bases between the two germline ends. CDR3 amino acids: CASSIDGIREQFF. In DNA form, the CDR3 reads TGTGCCAGTAGTATTGACGGGATAAGAGAGCAGTTCTTC.

The V and J genes are TRBV7-7 and TRBJ2-7; TRBD1 aligns across 9 bases. With 4 bases clipped from V and 2 bases from J, the junction kept 6 bases outside the gene matches. Per the germline V gene, CDR1 is SSHAT and CDR2 is FNYEAQ (reference sequence). The CDR3 contains 15 residues. CDR3 coding DNA: TGTGCCAGCAGCTCAGGGACAGGGCAAACCTACGAGCAGTACTTC. Protein product: CASSSGTGQTYEQYF.

The chain links TRBV28 to TRBJ2-7, with 13 bases that match TRBD2. CDR1 and CDR2 (germline): MDHEN, SYDVKM. CDR3 length: 16 amino acids. The trim removed 4 bases at V and 5 bases at J, leaving 8 bases unmatched. CDR3 sequence reads: CASSSPTSGRANEQYF. The CDR3 DNA follows: TGTGCCAGCAGTTCCCCTACTAGCGGGAGGGCCAACGAGCAGTACTTC.

The V and J genes are TRBV30 and TRBJ2-7; TRBD1 agrees at 11 bases. CDR3 length: 14 residues. Trimming took 1 base from V and 2 from J; bases not matched to a gene: 1. Germline V lookup: CDR1 GTSNPN, CDR2 SVGIG (reference sequence). The CDR3 nucleotides are TGTGCCTGGAGTGGGACAGGGGGCACCTACGAGCAGTACTTC. Amino acids: CAWSGTGGTYEQYF.

The rearrangement joins TRBV7-3 to TRBJ2-5; TRBD2 matches at 9 bases. J gave up 5 bases and V 5 bases, and 6 bases lay outside the gene matches. The germline gives CDR1 SGHTA, CDR2 FQGTGA. This CDR3 is built from 14 residues. The CDR3 nucleotides are TGTGCCAGCAGCCTAGCGGGGCCCGAGGAGACCCAGTACTTC. It yields the protein CASSLAGPEETQYF.

The table lists this clone with a count of one. Germline and junction disagree at one end, which may indicate a read error. V and J are TRBV6-1 and TRBJ1-2; TRBD1 might be the D (6 bases). The CDR3 contains 14 residues. Germline loops: CDR1 MNHNS, CDR2 SASEGT. The CDR3 region is CASSERGTVYGYPF. CDR3 nucleotide sequence: TGTGCCAGCAGTGAAAGGGGGACGGTCTATGGCTACCCCTTC.

This clone occurred a few times. This chain connects TRBV6-5 to TRBJ1-5; no definite D call. This CDR3 has 15 residues. CDR1 is MNHEY, CDR2 SVGAGI, per germline. Deletions cut 6 bases from V and 3 bases from J, with 15 bases between. The CDR3 loop is CASSPGAGFNQPQHF. Here the CDR3 DNA reads TGTGCCAGCAGCCCCGGCGCGGGGTTCAATCAGCCCCAGCATTTT.

The V gene is TRBV2, the J gene TRBJ1-4; tentative D call: TRBD1 (5 bases). Germline CDR1 SNHLY, CDR2 FYNNEI. The CDR3 has 15 residues. Trimming took off 2 bases at V and 14 bases at J, with 21 bases between the two ends. The CDR3 DNA is TGTGCCAGCAGTGAACCAAGATATGTTCCAGGGCCGCTGTTTTTT. Protein sequence: CASSEPRYVPGPLFF.

About this clone itself: One junction end does not reproduce the germline sequence, and a read error may be involved. The chain couples TRBV7-7 to TRBJ2-5, with 8 nucleotides matching TRBD2. The CDR3 spans 15 residues. Looked up from germline, CDR1 is SSHAT and CDR2 is FNYEAQ (reference sequence). The CDR3 DNA is TGTGCTAGCAGCACAAACCGGGGGGGAGAAGAGACCCAGTACTTC. The encoded protein is CASSTNRGGEETQYF.

The chain employs TRBV28 and TRBJ1-4, with D tentatively TRBD1 (5 bases). CDR1 is MDHEN and CDR2 is SYDVKM in the germline V gene. Trimming took off 2 bases at V and 2 bases at J, with 12 bases between the two ends. This CDR3 contains 16 residues. CDR3 amino acids: CASSLRRVRTNEKLFF. The CDR3, as DNA: TGTGCCAGCAGTTTACGCAGGGTGCGGACTAATGAAAAACTGTTTTTT.

The V and J genes are TRBV20-1 and TRBJ2-1; tentatively, D is TRBD2 (6 bases). Germline CDR1 DFQATT, CDR2 SNEGSKA (reference sequence). V was trimmed by 7 bases and J by 10 bases, leaving 14 bases between them. This CDR3 spans 11 amino acids. The CDR3 region has the DNA TGCAGTGAGTCCGGGGGTTCAGAGCAGTTCTTC. It encodes CSESGGSEQFF.

Concerning this clone: The identical CDR3 is also encoded by other nucleotide sequences in the sample. This sequence joins TRBV7-9 and TRBJ2-7, with a weak D call TRBD1 (5 bases). This CDR3 contains 13 residues. The germline V gene has CDR1 SEHNR and CDR2 FQNEAQ (reference sequence). V lost 5 bases and J lost 2, with 10 bases in between. CDR3 loop: CASSPRDTYEQYF. The CDR3 nucleotides are TGTGCCAGCAGCCCCAGGGATACCTACGAGCAGTACTTC.

This sequence joins TRBV9 and TRBJ2-7; D is uncertain. CDR1 and CDR2 from the germline V gene are SGDLS and YYNGEE. V lost 4 bases, J lost 6 bases, and 14 bases lay in between. This CDR3 comprises 13 residues. The CDR3 DNA is TGTGCCAGCAGCTCCGCGAGAGGTCCCGAGCAGTACTTC. Its translation is CASSSARGPEQYF.

The rearrangement links TRBV25-1 to TRBJ2-3, with 9 bases lining up with TRBD2. Germline lookup yields CDR1 MGHDK and CDR2 SYGVNS. This CDR3 contains 14 residues. V lost 3 bases, J lost 6 bases, and 4 bases stayed unmatched. The CDR3 DNA follows: TGTGCCAGCAGTGACGCGGGAGGGGGTGATACGCAGTATTTT. This encodes CASSDAGGGDTQYF.

The CDR3 region is CASSRRVTGQPQHF. The CDR3 region has the DNA TGTGCCAGCTCCAGAAGGGTCACGGGACAGCCCCAGCATTTT. The rearrangement joins TRBV28 to TRBJ1-5, with D uncertain. V dropped 8 bases and J dropped 7 bases, with 18 bases sitting between them. The V gene's germline CDR1 is MDHEN and CDR2 SYDVKM. This CDR3 spans 14 amino acids.

The V and J genes are TRBV5-1 and TRBJ2-1; 7 bases line up with TRBD2. Germline V lookup: CDR1 SGHRS, CDR2 YFSETQ. The CDR3 length is 15 residues. Losses at the gene ends were 7 bases for V and 4 bases for J; bases not matched to a gene: 11. The chain's CDR3 is CASAGVQDSYNEQFF. The CDR3 DNA reads as TGCGCCAGCGCGGGGGTTCAGGACTCATACAATGAGCAGTTCTTC. Combining the CDR3 with reference TRBV5-1 and TRBJ2-1 gives the whole variable domain KAGVTQTPRYLIKTRGQQVTLSCSPISGHRSVSWYQQTPGQGLQFLFEYFSETQRNKGNFPGRFSGRQFSNSRSEMNVSTLELGDSALYLCASAGVQDSYNEQFFGPGTRLTVL.

This clone was recorded at least ten times. The genes are TRBV6-1 and TRBJ2-1; TRBD2 agrees at 9 bases. V gave up 3 bases and J gave up 7 bases; unmatched junction bases: 13. CDR1 and CDR2 from the germline V gene are MNHNS and SASEGT. This CDR3 is built from 17 residues. The CDR3 loop is CASSEGVAGVSWNEQFF. The DNA for the CDR3 is TGTGCCAGCAGTGAGGGGGTAGCGGGGGTGTCTTGGAATGAGCAGTTCTTC.